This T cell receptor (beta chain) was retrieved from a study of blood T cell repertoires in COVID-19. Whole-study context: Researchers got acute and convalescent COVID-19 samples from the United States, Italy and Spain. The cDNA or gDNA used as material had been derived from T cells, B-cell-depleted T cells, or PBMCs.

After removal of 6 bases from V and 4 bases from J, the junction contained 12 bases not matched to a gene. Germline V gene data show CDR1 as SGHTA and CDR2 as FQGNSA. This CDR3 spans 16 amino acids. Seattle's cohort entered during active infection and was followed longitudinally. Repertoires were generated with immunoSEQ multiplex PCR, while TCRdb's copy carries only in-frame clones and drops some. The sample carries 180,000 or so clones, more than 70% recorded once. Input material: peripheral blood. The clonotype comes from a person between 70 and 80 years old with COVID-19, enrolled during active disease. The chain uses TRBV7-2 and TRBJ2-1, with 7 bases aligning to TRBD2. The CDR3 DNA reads TGTGCCAGCAGACGCCATTTAGCTAGCGGATACAATGAGCAGTTCTTC. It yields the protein CASRRHLASGYNEQFF.